This is a list of T cell receptor beta chains from one sample in a study of shared T cell receptors in the human thymus. Using immunoSEQ multiplex PCR, the repertoire was profiled, and TCRdb retains in-frame clones only, with some absent. The table includes more than 550,000 clones, about 90% detected once. Another study also made use of these data, one on human thymus T cells.

Sample: thymocytes. The receptors stem from a boy in the first two years of life with a congenital heart defect. CDR3s include the opening cysteine and the closing phenylalanine or tryptophan.

cdr3_aa: CASSPDRGRFIYEQYF
j_call: TRBJ2-7
v_call: TRBV7-9

cdr3_aa: CASRPLSGSRYEQYF
j_call: TRBJ2-7
v_call: TRBV6-5

cdr3_aa: CASSQASPGQFAGELFF
j_call: TRBJ2-2
v_call: TRBV4-1

cdr3_aa: CASSVGQYHEQFF
j_call: TRBJ2-1
v_call: TRBV9

cdr3_aa: CASSLGTGKGDEQFF
j_call: TRBJ2-1
v_call: TRBV7-9

cdr3_aa: CARQGGRYNEQFF
j_call: TRBJ2-1
v_call: TRBV5-1

cdr3_aa: CASSPGGLAGELTEGGTDTQYF
j_call: TRBJ2-3
v_call: TRBV2

cdr3_aa: CATGTSDKTQYF
j_call: TRBJ2-5
v_call: TRBV10-3

cdr3_aa: CASSLADSSYNEQFF
j_call: TRBJ2-1
v_call: TRBV19

cdr3_aa: CASSQSGTGVLGNQPQHF
j_call: TRBJ1-5
v_call: TRBV4-2

cdr3_aa: CASSDTVRGREADTQYF
j_call: TRBJ2-3
v_call: TRBV2

cdr3_aa: CASNRAGGSYGEQFF
j_call: TRBJ2-1
v_call: TRBV6-5

cdr3_aa: CATLGQGGNGYTF
j_call: TRBJ1-2
v_call: TRBV28

cdr3_aa: CASSLAVLSGYTNTGELFF
j_call: TRBJ2-2
v_call: TRBV5-1

cdr3_aa: CASSLGQGSSGANVLTF
j_call: TRBJ2-6
v_call: TRBV11-2

cdr3_aa: CASSLRAGGTDTQYF
j_call: TRBJ2-3
v_call: TRBV5-1

cdr3_aa: CASSHSLGAGALEDEQYF
j_call: TRBJ2-7
v_call: TRBV14

cdr3_aa: CASWTSGLVEQYF
j_call: TRBJ2-7
v_call: TRBV6-1

cdr3_aa: CASSSDRGQSHYGYTF
j_call: TRBJ1-2
v_call: TRBV18

cdr3_aa: CASSYSGGGQGTQYF
j_call: TRBJ2-5
v_call: TRBV6-5

cdr3_aa: CASSRGQGVSIGYGYTF
j_call: TRBJ1-2
v_call: TRBV11-2

cdr3_aa: CASSPGQGNKSPLHF
j_call: TRBJ1-6
v_call: TRBV6-5

cdr3_aa: CASSQEGGESGMGTEAFF
j_call: TRBJ1-1
v_call: TRBV4-3

cdr3_aa: CAWTNKSKRTGPNRLINYGYTF
j_call: TRBJ1-2
v_call: TRBV30

cdr3_aa: CASSSKLAGAQETQYF
j_call: TRBJ2-5
v_call: TRBV7-9

cdr3_aa: CASSLDRPPLHF
j_call: TRBJ1-6
v_call: TRBV28

cdr3_aa: CASSFRAGGRNSQYF
j_call: TRBJ2-3
v_call: TRBV11-1

cdr3_aa: CASRAGLAGGPPSYEQYF
j_call: TRBJ2-7
v_call: TRBV5-6

cdr3_aa: CASSFNGTGVIYEQYF
j_call: TRBJ2-7
v_call: TRBV5-1

cdr3_aa: CSAGTASEQYF
j_call: TRBJ2-7
v_call: TRBV20-1

cdr3_aa: CATSTDRDSYSTDTQYF
j_call: TRBJ2-3
v_call: TRBV15

cdr3_aa: CASSERLAGDPNTGELFF
j_call: TRBJ2-2
v_call: TRBV2

cdr3_aa: CASSEDRPSPKETQYF
j_call: TRBJ2-5
v_call: TRBV25-1

cdr3_aa: CASSRQGGKGEAFF
j_call: TRBJ1-1
v_call: TRBV6-5

cdr3_aa: CASSWGDPRGWNTEAFF
j_call: TRBJ1-1
v_call: TRBV5-1

cdr3_aa: CASSPRVAGNEQFF
j_call: TRBJ2-1
v_call: TRBV11-2

cdr3_aa: CASSWGDYLTSYNEQFF
j_call: TRBJ2-1
v_call: TRBV28

cdr3_aa: CASSLRVRETQYF
j_call: TRBJ2-5
v_call: TRBV5-4

cdr3_aa: CAISTGLSGTEAFF
j_call: TRBJ1-1
v_call: TRBV10-3

cdr3_aa: CASSSATNTEAFF
j_call: TRBJ1-1
v_call: TRBV7-4

cdr3_aa: CASSSLATSFPYEQYF
j_call: TRBJ2-7
v_call: TRBV7-9

cdr3_aa: CASSLGPPGETQYF
j_call: TRBJ2-5
v_call: TRBV28

cdr3_aa: CASSPLAGVTDTQYF
j_call: TRBJ2-3
v_call: TRBV2

cdr3_aa: CASSQDRGSSYEQYF
j_call: TRBJ2-7
v_call: TRBV14

cdr3_aa: CASSPGKGSGYTF
j_call: TRBJ1-2
v_call: TRBV7-2

cdr3_aa: CASSLSQANYGYTF
j_call: TRBJ1-2
v_call: TRBV5-4

cdr3_aa: CASSLAGAPSYEQYF
j_call: TRBJ2-7
v_call: TRBV5-1

cdr3_aa: CASRRKGELFF
j_call: TRBJ2-2
v_call: TRBV28

cdr3_aa: CASSGATGGSYNEQFF
j_call: TRBJ2-1
v_call: TRBV5-6

cdr3_aa: CASITRTAATNEKLFF
j_call: TRBJ1-4
v_call: TRBV28

cdr3_aa: CASSFMGSNQPQHF
j_call: TRBJ1-5
v_call: TRBV7-9

cdr3_aa: CASSRLLAGVDTQYF
j_call: TRBJ2-3
v_call: TRBV14

cdr3_aa: CASSYGGTGEDYGYTF
j_call: TRBJ1-2
v_call: TRBV6-5

cdr3_aa: CASGTGKWLFF
j_call: TRBJ1-4
v_call: TRBV28

cdr3_aa: CASRLRGPWGEETQYF
j_call: TRBJ2-5
v_call: TRBV27

cdr3_aa: CASSLVVPGTFSYEQYF
j_call: TRBJ2-7
v_call: TRBV7-6

cdr3_aa: CASSDSGSPYNEQFF
j_call: TRBJ2-1
v_call: TRBV6-4

cdr3_aa: CASSEEQYTGDYEQYF
j_call: TRBJ2-7
v_call: TRBV6-1

cdr3_aa: CASSLYFSGRANQESNEQFF
j_call: TRBJ2-1
v_call: TRBV27

cdr3_aa: CASSFNREETQYF
j_call: TRBJ2-5
v_call: TRBV27